This paragraph reports one TCR beta chain. Its matching antigen is unknown. TCRdb fed the RT-PCR reads into MiXCR, producing one record per CDR3 protein. The profile covers 450,000 to 600,000 distinct CDR3 sequences, with approximately 16% appearing a single time and less than 4% taken by the ten largest. Germline CDR1 is MNHEY and CDR2 is SVGEGT. V lost 3 bases and J lost 4, with 19 bases in between. CDR3 length: 16 residues. The sample is drawn from a study of response to subunit inactivated influenza vaccine. Study-level results: The authors put forward the suggestion that each seasonal influenza vaccination may bring in only a limited number of new T cells.

The sequence came from a man aged 50 to 69 who received an inactivated influenza vaccine. Material: CD4+ T cells sorted from PBMCs, obtained about 23 months after vaccination. The chain carries TRBV6-2 or TRBV6-3 and TRBJ2-7; D remains unclear. For the CDR3, the DNA is TGTGCCAGCAGTTATAGTAGAGAGTACTCCACTTACGAGCAGTACTTC. Protein: CASSYSREYSTYEQYF.